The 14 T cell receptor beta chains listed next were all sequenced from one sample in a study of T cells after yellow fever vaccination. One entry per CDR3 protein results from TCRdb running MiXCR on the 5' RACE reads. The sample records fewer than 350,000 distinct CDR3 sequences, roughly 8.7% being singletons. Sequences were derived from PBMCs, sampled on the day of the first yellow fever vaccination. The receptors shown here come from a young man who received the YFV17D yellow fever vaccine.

CDR3 coding DNA: TGCAGTGCTAGAATCTGGCTATCCCAAGAGACCCAGTACTTC. This gives the protein CSARIWLSQETQYF. The rearrangement joins TRBV20-1 to TRBJ2-5; D is unclear. Germline CDR1 is DFQATT and CDR2 is SNEGSKA (reference sequence). Trimming removed 2 bases from V and 1 base from J, with 11 bases in between. The CDR3 is made up of 14 amino acids.

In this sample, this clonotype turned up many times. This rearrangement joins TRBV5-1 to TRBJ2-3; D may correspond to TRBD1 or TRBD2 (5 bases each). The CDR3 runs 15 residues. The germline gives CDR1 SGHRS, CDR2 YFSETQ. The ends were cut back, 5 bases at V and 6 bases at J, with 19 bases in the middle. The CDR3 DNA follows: TGCGCCAGCAGAAATTCCCGGGACCTGGAGGATACGCAGTATTTT. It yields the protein CASRNSRDLEDTQYF.

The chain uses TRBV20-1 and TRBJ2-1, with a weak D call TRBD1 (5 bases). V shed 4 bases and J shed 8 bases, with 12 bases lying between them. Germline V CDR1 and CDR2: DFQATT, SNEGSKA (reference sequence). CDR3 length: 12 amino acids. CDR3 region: CSAKGPTDEQFF. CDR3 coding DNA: TGCAGTGCTAAGGGGCCCACCGATGAGCAGTTCTTC.

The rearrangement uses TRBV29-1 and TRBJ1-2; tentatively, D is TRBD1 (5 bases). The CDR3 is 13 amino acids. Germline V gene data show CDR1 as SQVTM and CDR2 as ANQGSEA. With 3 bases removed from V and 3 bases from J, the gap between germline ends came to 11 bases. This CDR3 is CSVDRESDYGYTF. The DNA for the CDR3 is TGCAGCGTTGACAGGGAAAGTGACTATGGCTACACCTTC.

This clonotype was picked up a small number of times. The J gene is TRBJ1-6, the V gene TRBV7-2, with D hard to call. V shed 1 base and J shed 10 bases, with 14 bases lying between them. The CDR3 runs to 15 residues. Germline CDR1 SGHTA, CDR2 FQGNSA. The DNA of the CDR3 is TGTGCCAGCAGCTTAGAGGGTTTGGCGCAATCACCCCTCCACTTT. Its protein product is CASSLEGLAQSPLHF.

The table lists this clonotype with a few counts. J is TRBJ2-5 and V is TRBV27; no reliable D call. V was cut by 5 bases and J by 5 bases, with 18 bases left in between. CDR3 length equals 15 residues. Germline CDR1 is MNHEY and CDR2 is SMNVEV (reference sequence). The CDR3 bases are TGTGCCAGCAGTGTGGGGTTAACAGCACGCGAGACCCAGTACTTC. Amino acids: CASSVGLTARETQYF.

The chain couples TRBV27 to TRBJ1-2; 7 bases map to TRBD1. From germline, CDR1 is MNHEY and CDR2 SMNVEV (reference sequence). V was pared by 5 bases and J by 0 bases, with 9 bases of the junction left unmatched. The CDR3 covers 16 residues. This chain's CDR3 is CASSKSATGTNYGYTF. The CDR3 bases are TGTGCCAGCAGTAAATCGGCGACAGGGACTAACTATGGCTACACCTTC.

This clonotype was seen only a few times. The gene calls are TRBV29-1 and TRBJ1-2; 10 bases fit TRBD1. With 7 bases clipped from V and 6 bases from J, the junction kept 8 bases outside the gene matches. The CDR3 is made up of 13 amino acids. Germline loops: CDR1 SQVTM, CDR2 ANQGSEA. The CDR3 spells CSDMTGGANGYTF. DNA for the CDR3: TGCAGCGACATGACAGGGGGCGCGAATGGCTACACCTTC.

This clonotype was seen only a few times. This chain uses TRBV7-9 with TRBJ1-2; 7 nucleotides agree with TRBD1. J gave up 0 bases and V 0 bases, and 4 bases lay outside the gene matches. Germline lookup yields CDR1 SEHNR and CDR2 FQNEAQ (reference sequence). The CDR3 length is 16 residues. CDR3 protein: CASSLAGGLANYGYTF. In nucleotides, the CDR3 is TGTGCCAGCAGCTTAGCAGGGGGCCTAGCTAACTATGGCTACACCTTC.

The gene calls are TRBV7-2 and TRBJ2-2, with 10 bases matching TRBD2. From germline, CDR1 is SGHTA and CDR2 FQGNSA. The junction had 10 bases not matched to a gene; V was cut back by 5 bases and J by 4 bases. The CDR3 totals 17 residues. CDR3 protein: CASSESGGAAGTGELFF. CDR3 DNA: TGTGCCAGCAGCGAAAGCGGGGGGGCTGCGGGCACCGGGGAGCTGTTTTTT.

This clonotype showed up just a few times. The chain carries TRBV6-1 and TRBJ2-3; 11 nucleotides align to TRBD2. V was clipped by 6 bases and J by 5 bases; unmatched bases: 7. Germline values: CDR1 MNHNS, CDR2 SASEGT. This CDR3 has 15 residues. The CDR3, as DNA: TGTGCCAGCAGGCACCGACTAGCGGGGAAAGATACGCAGTATTTT. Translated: CASRHRLAGKDTQYF.

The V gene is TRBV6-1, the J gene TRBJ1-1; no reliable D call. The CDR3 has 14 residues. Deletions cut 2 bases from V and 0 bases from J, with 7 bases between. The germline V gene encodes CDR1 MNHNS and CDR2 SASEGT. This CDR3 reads CASSELAVNTEAFF. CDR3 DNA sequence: TGTGCCAGCAGTGAACTCGCAGTGAACACTGAAGCTTTCTTT.

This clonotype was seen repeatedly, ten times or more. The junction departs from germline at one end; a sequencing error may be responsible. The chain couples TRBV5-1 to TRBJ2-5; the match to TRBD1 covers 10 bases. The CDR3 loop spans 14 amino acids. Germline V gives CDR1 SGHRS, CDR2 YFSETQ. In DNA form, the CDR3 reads TGTGCCAGCAGTAGGACAGGGGGCCAAGAGACCCAGTACTTC. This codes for CASSRTGGQETQYF.

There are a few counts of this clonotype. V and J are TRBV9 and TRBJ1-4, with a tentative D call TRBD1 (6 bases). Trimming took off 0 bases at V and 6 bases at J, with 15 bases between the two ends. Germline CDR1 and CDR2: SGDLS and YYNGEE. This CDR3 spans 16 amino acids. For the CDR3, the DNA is TGTGCCAGCAGCGTAGAGCCCCACAGGGTGGATGAAAAACTGTTTTTT. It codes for CASSVEPHRVDEKLFF.